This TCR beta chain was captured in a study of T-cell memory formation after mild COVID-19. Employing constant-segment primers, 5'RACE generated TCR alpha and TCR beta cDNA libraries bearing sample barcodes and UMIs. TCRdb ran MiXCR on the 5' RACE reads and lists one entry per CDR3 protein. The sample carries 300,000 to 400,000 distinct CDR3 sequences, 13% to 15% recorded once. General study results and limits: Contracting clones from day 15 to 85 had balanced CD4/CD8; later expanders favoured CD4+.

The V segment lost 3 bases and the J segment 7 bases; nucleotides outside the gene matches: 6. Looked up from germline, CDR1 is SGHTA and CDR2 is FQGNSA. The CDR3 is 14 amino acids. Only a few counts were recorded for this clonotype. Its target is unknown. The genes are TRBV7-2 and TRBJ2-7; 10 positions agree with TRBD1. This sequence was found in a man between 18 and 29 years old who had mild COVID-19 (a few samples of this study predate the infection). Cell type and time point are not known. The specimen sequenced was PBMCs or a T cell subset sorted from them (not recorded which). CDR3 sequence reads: CASSFDRGRWEQYF. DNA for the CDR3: TGTGCCAGCAGCTTCGACAGGGGGCGTTGGGAGCAGTACTTC.